This entry lists 21 T cell receptor beta chains sequenced from one sample in a study of T cells in Graves' hyperthyroidism and ophthalmopathy. There were TCR beta CDR3 regions amplified from RNA transcripts. TCR CDR3 regions were first amplified by RT-PCR with HTBI primers. TCRdb re-called the multiplex PCR reads through MiXCR, storing one row per CDR3 protein. The table lists about 640,000 distinct CDR3 sequences, 45% of them singletons. The sample comprised peripheral blood or thyroid tissue (not recorded which). These receptors originate from an adult man with Graves' disease, either hyperthyroidism or ophthalmopathy (not recorded which).

This sequence joins TRBV12-5 and TRBJ2-5; tentatively, D is TRBD1 (7 bases). CDR1 LGHNT and CDR2 FRNRAP come from the germline V gene. The CDR3 is made up of 12 amino acids. The ends were cut back, 9 bases at V and 7 bases at J, with 15 bases in the middle. CDR3 coding DNA: TGTGCTAGCTCGCGGGACAGCGGGACCCAGTACTTC. Translation gives CASSRDSGTQYF. The whole variable domain, remainder taken from reference TRBV12-5 and TRBJ2-5, is DARVTQTPRHKVTEMGQEVTMRCQPILGHNTVFWYRQTMMQGLELLAYFRNRAPLDDSGMPKDRFSAEMPDATLATLKIQPSEPRDSAVYFCASSRDSGTQYFGPGTRLLVL.

This clonotype has a count of ten or more. This sequence joins TRBV19 and TRBJ1-1, with 7 bases fitting TRBD1. The junction had 2 bases not matched to a gene; V was cut back by 3 bases and J by 1 base. Germline V gene sequence: CDR1 LNHDA, CDR2 SQIVND (reference sequence). CDR3 size: 14 residues. For the CDR3, the DNA is TGTGCCAGTAGTATGTGGACAGGGAACACTGAAGCTTTCTTT. Amino acid sequence: CASSMWTGNTEAFF.

The J gene is TRBJ1-1, the V gene TRBV20-1; D is ambiguous. The CDR3 length is 12 residues. V lost 7 bases, J lost 1 base, and 10 bases lay in between. Germline V gene lookup returns CDR1 DFQATT and CDR2 SNEGSKA (reference sequence). The CDR3 sequence: CSVKGGNTEAFF. DNA of the CDR3: TGCAGTGTAAAGGGAGGGAACACTGAAGCTTTCTTT.

The genes are TRBV12-3 or TRBV12-4 and TRBJ1-2, with D perhaps TRBD1 (5 bases). V lost 5 bases and J 8 bases, leaving 15 bases between the germline ends. This CDR3 region has 13 residues. The CDR3 nucleotides read TGTGCCAGCAGTGCCACAGGCTCTGGCGGCTACACCTTC. Protein: CASSATGSGGYTF.

This clonotype showed up just once. The chain combines TRBV5-4 with TRBJ1-2; D ambiguous. Per germline, CDR1 SGHNT and CDR2 YYREEE (reference sequence). V lost 0 bases to trimming and J lost 2 bases, with 8 bases between them. This CDR3 has 14 amino acids. The CDR3 DNA follows: TGTGCCAGCAGCTTGGCCGGACGGAACTATGGCTACACCTTC. The encoded protein is CASSLAGRNYGYTF.

The chain's CDR3 is CASSRRTGDDEQYF. The CDR3 bases are TGTGCCAGCAGTCGGAGGACAGGGGACGACGAGCAGTACTTC. The rearrangement links TRBV25-1 to TRBJ2-7; 9 nucleotides line up with TRBD1. This CDR3 spans 14 amino acids. J was trimmed by 5 bases and V by 5 bases; bases with no gene match: 7. Germline V gene data show CDR1 as MGHDK and CDR2 as SYGVNS.

This clonotype was detected ten times or more. The J gene is TRBJ1-5, the V gene TRBV12-3 or TRBV12-4; TRBD1 matches at 10 bases. The CDR3 has 14 amino acids. Losses at the gene ends were 6 bases for V and 7 bases for J; bases not matched to a gene: 6. The CDR3 region has the DNA TGTGCCAGCAGGTCGACAGGGGGCCAACAGCCCCAGCATTTT. Its protein is CASRSTGGQQPQHF.

The V gene is TRBV11-2, the J gene TRBJ1-2; 7 positions match TRBD1. The V gene's germline CDR1 is SGHAT and CDR2 FQNNGV. Losses at the gene ends were 4 bases for V and 7 bases for J; bases not matched to a gene: 9. This CDR3 is 14 amino acids long. The DNA for the CDR3 is TGTGCCAGCAGCTCGACAGGGCGGGTTAGTGGCTACACCTTC. Translated, it gives CASSSTGRVSGYTF. The variable domain in full, completed from reference TRBV11-2 and TRBJ1-2, reads EAGVAQSPRYKIIEKRQSVAFWCNPISGHATLYWYQQILGQGPKLLIQFQNNGVVDDSQLPKDRFSAERLKGVDSTLKIQPAKLEDSAVYLCASSSTGRVSGYTFGSGTRLTVV.

This clonotype was seen once. This chain joins TRBV9 and TRBJ1-5; 8 bases are shared with TRBD1. Germline V gives CDR1 SGDLS, CDR2 YYNGEE. Germline trimming cut 4 bases from V and 6 bases from J; bases unmatched to any gene: 9. The length of the CDR3 is 15 residues. DNA of the CDR3: TGTGCCAGCAGCTCGGGGGACAGGCCAGGTCAGCCCCAGCATTTT. Translated, it gives CASSSGDRPGQPQHF.

Many counts were recorded for this clonotype. The CDR3 bases are TGTGCCAGCAGAGCCAGGGGGGGGGACAATCAGCCCCAGCATTTT. The encoded protein is CASRARGGDNQPQHF. The J gene is TRBJ1-5, the V gene TRBV2; 7 nucleotides agree with TRBD1. V was clipped by 6 bases and J by 3 bases; unmatched bases: 8. Germline CDR1 SNHLY, CDR2 FYNNEI. This CDR3 spans 15 amino acids.

This clonotype has at least ten counts. V and J are TRBV20-1 and TRBJ1-2; D not resolved. CDR1 and CDR2 from the germline V gene are DFQATT and SNEGSKA (reference sequence). V lost 5 bases and J lost 6, with 10 bases in between. The CDR3 length is 11 residues. The chain's CDR3 is CSAGYGDGYTF. The CDR3 bases are TGCAGTGCTGGCTATGGAGATGGCTACACCTTC.

In the case of this clonotype: A read error may explain this, as a much larger clone is one base away. This chain links TRBV9 with TRBJ1-4, with 8 positions matching TRBD1. The CDR3 spans 14 residues. Germline values: CDR1 SGDLS, CDR2 YYNGEE. The CDR3 reads CASSVLGTGEKLLF. CDR3 in DNA: TGTGCCAGCAGCGTGCTCGGGACAGGAGAGAAACTGCTTTTT.

This clonotype has at least ten counts. The chain joins TRBV5-1 to TRBJ1-2; unclear D gene. Germline CDR1 and CDR2: SGHRS and YFSETQ. CDR3 length equals 13 residues. Deletions cut 0 bases from V and 5 bases from J, with 8 bases between. DNA of the CDR3: TGCGCCAGCAGCTTGGCCGGCCCGTATGGCTACACCTTC. Its protein product is CASSLAGPYGYTF.

This clonotype was observed a handful of times. This chain links TRBV20-1 with TRBJ2-5; D not resolved. V was cut by 6 bases and J by 1 base, with 0 bases left in between. The length of the CDR3 is 9 residues. Germline V lookup: CDR1 DFQATT, CDR2 SNEGSKA (reference sequence). The CDR3 sequence is CSAQETQYF. In nucleotides, the CDR3 is TGCAGTGCCCAAGAGACCCAGTACTTC.

About this clonotype: This clone may be a read error of a much larger clone one base away. Here the CDR3 reads CASSWGTGEYEQYF. The DNA for the CDR3 is TGTGCCAGCAGCTGGGGGACAGGGGAGTACGAGCAGTACTTC. This rearrangement joins TRBV7-6 to TRBJ2-7, with TRBD1 matching over 10 bases. J gave up 4 bases and V 4 bases, and 4 bases lay outside the gene matches. The CDR3 runs 14 residues. Germline assignment: CDR1 SGHVS and CDR2 FNYEAQ.

This rearrangement joins TRBV5-4 to TRBJ1-2, with TRBD1 identical over 7 bases. There are 15 residues in the CDR3. Germline assignment: CDR1 SGHNT and CDR2 YYREEE (reference sequence). V was clipped by 1 base and J by 2 bases; unmatched bases: 5. This CDR3 reads CASSLFAGGNYGYTF. CDR3 coding DNA: TGTGCCAGCAGCTTGTTCGCAGGGGGAAACTATGGCTACACCTTC.

V and J are TRBV25-1 and TRBJ1-5; D gene unclear. The CDR3 is 14 amino acids. Germline V gene sequence: CDR1 MGHDK, CDR2 SYGVNS. CDR3 bases: TGTGCTAGACCGGCCGGACTTATCAATCAGCCCCAGCATTTT. Translating gives CARPAGLINQPQHF.

In this sample, this clonotype turned up many times. V usage is TRBV6-5 and J usage is TRBJ1-1; TRBD1 matches at 10 bases. Trimming removed 6 bases from V and 4 bases from J; junction bases left unmatched: 8. This CDR3 comprises 15 residues. CDR1 and CDR2 (germline): MNHEY, SVGAGI. The CDR3 DNA sequence: TGTGCCAGCAGACGGACAGGGGGGGAAGTCACTGAAGCTTTCTTT. This gives the protein CASRRTGGEVTEAFF.

The chain links TRBV24-1 to TRBJ2-7; possibly TRBD1 for D (6 bases). This CDR3 comprises 14 residues. Germline V gene sequence: CDR1 KGHDR, CDR2 SFDVKD. Trimming removed 4 bases from V and 2 bases from J, with 11 bases in between. For the CDR3, the DNA is TGTGCCACCAGTGAACACAGGGCGCCCTACGAGCAGTACTTC. Its protein product is CATSEHRAPYEQYF.

This sequence joins TRBV7-9 and TRBJ1-2; TRBD1 matches at 8 bases. V was clipped by 1 base and J by 5 bases; unmatched bases: 6. CDR1 is SEHNR and CDR2 is FQNEAQ in the germline V gene (reference sequence). This CDR3 has 15 amino acids. This CDR3 reads CASSLGQGTLYGYTF. In nucleotides, the CDR3 is TGTGCCAGCAGCTTAGGACAGGGGACCCTATATGGCTACACCTTC. Full variable domain (outside the CDR3, taken from reference TRBV7-9 and TRBJ1-2): DTGVSQNPRHKITKRGQNVTFRCDPISEHNRLYWYRQTLGQGPEFLTYFQNEAQLEKSRLLSDRFSAERPKGSFSTLEIQRTEQGDSAMYLCASSLGQGTLYGYTFGSGTRLTVV.

Points on this clonotype: The junction differs from germline at one of its ends, possibly a read error. The V call is TRBV7-9, the J call TRBJ2-7, with D possibly TRBD1 on 5 matching bases. CDR1 is SEHNR and CDR2 is FQNEAQ in the germline V gene (reference sequence). This CDR3 contains 14 residues. The CDR3 region has the DNA TGCGCCAGCAGCCAAGGGGCTGGGGTCTACGAGCAGTACTTC. Its translation is CASSQGAGVYEQYF.